The 12 T cell receptor beta chains below come from one sample, sequenced in a study of T cell responses to AZD1222 COVID-19 vaccine. The data were produced by immunoSEQ multiplex PCR, yet TCRdb's version contains in-frame clones alone and is incomplete. The sample yields around 110,000 clones, about 89% seen once. Specimen: peripheral blood, collected on day 0 of AZD1222 vaccination. All receptors derive from an adult in good health.

J is TRBJ2-7 and V is TRBV28; D may be TRBD1 (6 bases). V was trimmed by 3 bases and J by 0 bases, leaving 15 bases between them. The CDR3 extends over 16 amino acids. Germline lookup yields CDR1 MDHEN and CDR2 SYDVKM. The DNA of the CDR3 is TGTGCCAGCAGTTTTAACAGGGATCCCCTCTCCTACGAGCAGTACTTC. It specifies CASSFNRDPLSYEQYF.

The chain links TRBV7-6 to TRBJ2-7; 9 bases match TRBD1. The trim removed 6 bases at V and 6 bases at J, leaving 6 bases unmatched. Germline assignment: CDR1 SGHVS and CDR2 FNYEAQ. CDR3 size: 13 residues. CDR3 in amino acids: CASSPGQGGEQYF. In DNA, the CDR3 is TGTGCCAGCAGTCCGGGACAGGGAGGCGAGCAGTACTTC.

Here the CDR3 reads CAWSDGTSGSLRQFF. The CDR3 DNA reads TGTGCCTGGAGTGATGGGACTAGCGGGTCCCTTCGGCAGTTCTTC. This chain uses TRBV30 with TRBJ2-1; 12 bases line up with TRBD2. J lost 12 bases, V lost 1 base, and 10 bases had no gene match. CDR1 GTSNPN and CDR2 SVGIG come from the germline V gene (reference sequence). The CDR3 runs 15 residues.

The chain carries TRBV12-5 and TRBJ2-1; 7 nucleotides agree with TRBD2. The germline gives CDR1 LGHNT, CDR2 FRNRAP. V was clipped by 4 bases and J by 1 base; unmatched bases: 4. The CDR3 is made up of 15 amino acids. Here the CDR3 DNA reads TGTGCTAGTGGTTCGCTCGGGGGGTCCTACAATGAGCAGTTCTTC. As protein: CASGSLGGSYNEQFF.

This chain connects TRBV29-1 to TRBJ1-1; D is undetermined. Germline CDR1 SQVTM, CDR2 ANQGSEA. CDR3 length equals 12 residues. Trimming stripped 1 base from V and 0 bases from J, with 3 bases between. As DNA, the CDR3 is TGCAGCGTTGAAGCACTGAACACTGAAGCTTTCTTT. This gives the protein CSVEALNTEAFF.

The chain employs TRBV5-6 and TRBJ2-1; TRBD2 matches at 8 bases. Germline V gene sequence: CDR1 SGHDT, CDR2 YYEEEE. V gave up 4 bases and J gave up 7 bases; unmatched junction bases: 7. The CDR3 runs to 14 residues. CDR3: CASSAGLAANEQFF. The CDR3 DNA reads as TGTGCCAGCAGCGCCGGACTAGCCGCGAATGAGCAGTTCTTC.

The rearrangement links TRBV5-4 to TRBJ1-2; TRBD1 might be the D (5 bases). From germline, CDR1 is SGHNT and CDR2 YYREEE (reference sequence). This CDR3 contains 15 residues. The ends were cut back, 1 base at V and 8 bases at J, with 18 bases in the middle. The CDR3 spells CASSLWTPPLGGYTF. As DNA, the CDR3 is TGTGCCAGCAGCTTGTGGACACCACCCCTGGGAGGCTACACCTTC.

The chain has TRBV6-5 and TRBJ2-7; possibly TRBD2 for D (6 bases). CDR1 is MNHEY, CDR2 SVGAGI, per germline. Trimming cost V 7 bases and J 3 bases, with 13 bases left between them. CDR3 length equals 13 residues. CDR3 loop: CASKEGFRYEQYF. The DNA of the CDR3 is TGTGCCAGCAAGGAGGGGTTTCGCTACGAGCAGTACTTC.

The V gene is TRBV4-1, the J gene TRBJ1-4; D call uncertain. CDR3 length equals 16 residues. Trimming took off 1 base at V and 0 bases at J, with 9 bases between the two ends. In germline, CDR1 is MGHRA, CDR2 YSYEKL. As DNA, the CDR3 is TGCGCCAGCAGCCAAGCGTTTAGGGCAACTAATGAAAAACTGTTTTTT. Its translation is CASSQAFRATNEKLFF.

The genes are TRBV4-3 and TRBJ2-2, with D uncertain. Trimming stripped 0 bases from V and 6 bases from J, with 5 bases between. The germline V gene encodes CDR1 LGHNA and CDR2 YSLEER. CDR3 size: 13 residues. The CDR3 reads CASSQDQAGELFF. The CDR3 DNA reads as TGCGCCAGCAGCCAAGATCAGGCCGGGGAGCTGTTTTTT.

The CDR3 nucleotides are TGTGCCAGCAGCTCTTATCAGGGCCGCACTGAAGCTTTCTTT. It translates to CASSSYQGRTEAFF. This chain joins TRBV9 and TRBJ1-1; possible D gene TRBD1, 5 bases. The CDR3 contains 14 residues. V was trimmed by 4 bases and J by 4 bases, leaving 14 bases between them. Germline CDR1 reads SGDLS; CDR2 reads YYNGEE.

This chain links TRBV19 with TRBJ1-5, with D maybe TRBD1 (6 bases). The CDR3 sequence is 13 residues long. The V and J ends lost 5 bases and 7 bases respectively, with 12 bases between them. Germline V lookup: CDR1 LNHDA, CDR2 SQIVND (reference sequence). The CDR3 protein is CASSPQGLQPQHF. The CDR3 nucleotides read TGTGCCAGTAGTCCTCAGGGGCTCCAGCCCCAGCATTTT.